This passage covers 20 T cell receptor beta chains from one sample sequenced in a study of radiotherapy plus CTLA-4 blockade in lung cancer. Profiled with immunoSEQ multiplex PCR; TCRdb holds only in-frame clones, not every one. The sample includes roughly 97,000 clones, about 70% of them seen just once. The sequencing here drew on peripheral blood, taken from a patient treated with radiotherapy plus ipilimumab. The receptor source for this set is a human donor with non-small cell lung cancer who had a partial response to radiotherapy plus ipilimumab. Some clones in this sample may be carry-over from other donors' samples.

The chain employs TRBV11-3 and TRBJ2-5; 9 nucleotides agree with TRBD2. CDR3 size: 17 residues. Germline V lookup: CDR1 SGHNT, CDR2 YENEEA. Trimming at V came to 5 bases and at J to 5 bases, leaving 15 bases not matched to a gene. The CDR3 loop reads CASSLPWERGVEETQYF. The DNA of the CDR3 is TGTGCCAGCAGCCTGCCGTGGGAGCGGGGGGTTGAGGAGACCCAGTACTTC.

V and J are TRBV7-8 and TRBJ1-2; D is unclear. The CDR3 spans 14 residues. Trimming shortened V by 1 base and J by 0 bases, and 6 bases separated the two germline ends. Germline lookup yields CDR1 SGHVS and CDR2 FQNEAQ. The CDR3 sequence: CASSLDLANYGYTF. CDR3 nucleotides: TGTGCCAGCAGCTTAGATTTAGCTAACTATGGCTACACCTTC.

The rearrangement links TRBV5-1 to TRBJ2-5, with 8 bases aligning to TRBD1. The CDR3 covers 15 residues. J lost 5 bases, V lost 3 bases, and 9 bases had no gene match. Per germline, CDR1 SGHRS and CDR2 YFSETQ. CDR3 DNA sequence: TGCGCCAGCAGCTCTTGGCAGGGGGCGCGTGAGACCCAGTACTTC. The encoded protein is CASSSWQGARETQYF.

The V and J genes are TRBV6-1 and TRBJ2-5; a weak D match, TRBD1 (5 bases). CDR1 and CDR2 from the germline V gene are MNHNS and SASEGT. The CDR3 has 14 residues. The V and J ends lost 2 bases and 2 bases respectively, with 9 bases between them. The CDR3 bases are TGTGCCAGCAGTGAACATAGACAGCAAGAGACCCAGTACTTC. Translation: CASSEHRQQETQYF.

CDR3 nucleotides: TGTGCCAGCAGCTTAGGCGGGAGTGCAGATACGCAGTATTTT. Its protein is CASSLGGSADTQYF. The chain uses TRBV7-9 and TRBJ2-3; 7 bases are a match to TRBD2. The germline V gene has CDR1 SEHNR and CDR2 FQNEAQ (reference sequence). V lost 1 base to trimming and J lost 4 bases; unmatched junction nucleotides: 2. The CDR3 runs 14 residues.

The V gene is TRBV4-1, the J gene TRBJ2-1; the match to TRBD1 covers 7 bases. CDR1 and CDR2 from the germline V gene are MGHRA and YSYEKL. The CDR3 contains 14 residues. The trim removed 5 bases at V and 8 bases at J, leaving 9 bases unmatched. The CDR3 here is CASSASRGYDEQFF. CDR3 DNA: TGCGCCAGCAGCGCCTCCAGGGGGTACGATGAGCAGTTCTTC.

The chain has TRBV25-1 and TRBJ2-5; 9 bases are a match to TRBD1. This CDR3 is 16 amino acids long. J lost 0 bases, V lost 5 bases, and 7 bases had no gene match. The germline CDR1 and CDR2 sequences are MGHDK and SYGVNS. The CDR3 sequence: CASSPRTGANQETQYF. The CDR3 region has the DNA TGTGCCAGCAGTCCACGGACAGGGGCGAACCAAGAGACCCAGTACTTC.

The rearrangement uses TRBV11-3 and TRBJ2-1, with 14 positions matching TRBD2. This CDR3 has 16 amino acids. V shed 2 bases, J shed 5 bases, and the junction held 2 bases outside the gene matches. Germline V gives CDR1 SGHNT, CDR2 YENEEA. The CDR3, as DNA: TGTGCCAGCAGCTTATCGGGACTAGCGGGAGACAATGAGCAGTTCTTC. Translation: CASSLSGLAGDNEQFF. The full variable domain, its missing parts supplied by reference TRBV11-3 and TRBJ2-1, is EAGVVQSPRYKIIEKKQPVAFWCNPISGHNTLYWYLQNLGQGPELLIRYENEEAVDDSQLPKDRFSAERLKGVDSTLKIQPAELGDSAVYLCASSLSGLAGDNEQFFGPGTRLTVL.

This chain joins TRBV15 and TRBJ2-7; 10 nucleotides line up with TRBD2. Losses at the gene ends were 0 bases for V and 7 bases for J; bases not matched to a gene: 6. Germline-derived CDR1 and CDR2 are LNHNV and YYDKDF (reference sequence). The CDR3 runs 15 residues. For the CDR3, the DNA is TGTGCCACCAGCAGAGACACTAGCGGGACACTAGAGCAGTACTTC. Protein: CATSRDTSGTLEQYF. Full variable domain (outside the CDR3, taken from reference TRBV15 and TRBJ2-7): DAMVIQNPRYQVTQFGKPVTLSCSQTLNHNVMYWYQQKSSQAPKLLFHYYDKDFNNEADTPDNFQSRRPNTSFCFLDIRSPGLGDTAMYLCATSRDTSGTLEQYFGPGTRLTVT.

This rearrangement joins TRBV5-1 to TRBJ2-5, with a weak D call TRBD1 (5 bases). Germline-derived CDR1 and CDR2 are SGHRS and YFSETQ. Deletions cut 4 bases from V and 2 bases from J, with 12 bases between. The CDR3 extends over 14 amino acids. The CDR3: CASSPTGVQETQYF. The DNA of the CDR3 is TGCGCCAGCAGCCCTACAGGAGTACAAGAGACCCAGTACTTC.

The V gene is TRBV5-4, the J gene TRBJ2-7; 8 bases line up with TRBD1. Trimming took 7 bases from V and 4 from J; bases not matched to a gene: 13. The CDR3 length is 15 residues. The V gene's germline CDR1 is SGHNT and CDR2 YYREEE (reference sequence). CDR3: CASRVFGQGVYEQYF. CDR3 DNA: TGTGCCAGCCGGGTTTTTGGACAGGGTGTGTACGAGCAGTACTTC.

The V and J genes are TRBV11-3 and TRBJ2-3, with 15 bases lining up with TRBD2. There are 14 residues in the CDR3. Per germline, CDR1 SGHNT and CDR2 YENEEA. V shed 5 bases and J 10 bases; nucleotides not matched to a gene: 4. Here the CDR3 reads CASSPRTSGGAQYF. In DNA form, the CDR3 reads TGTGCCAGCAGCCCCCGGACTAGCGGGGGGGCGCAGTATTTT.

The chain carries TRBV7-6 and TRBJ2-7; D is ambiguous. Germline-derived CDR1 and CDR2 are SGHVS and FNYEAQ. V was cut by 1 base and J by 0 bases, with 10 bases left in between. The CDR3 runs to 15 residues. The CDR3 DNA reads TGTGCCAGCAGCTTAGGGTCCCGGAGCTCCTACGAGCAGTACTTC. Residues: CASSLGSRSSYEQYF.

The chain couples TRBV7-2 to TRBJ1-4; D is ambiguous. The V end lost 3 bases, the J end lost 8 bases, and 16 bases lay between the germline ends. The CDR3 covers 15 residues. Germline lookup yields CDR1 SGHTA and CDR2 FQGNSA. The CDR3 region is CASSFWLPSAEKLFF. CDR3 sequence (DNA): TGTGCCAGCAGCTTTTGGCTCCCCTCTGCCGAAAAACTGTTTTTT.

The chain couples TRBV28 to TRBJ1-2, with unresolved D. The CDR3 extends over 14 amino acids. Trimming cost V 3 bases and J 4 bases, with 12 bases left between them. Germline V gene lookup returns CDR1 MDHEN and CDR2 SYDVKM. For the CDR3, the DNA is TGTGCCAGCAGTTTCTGGGGAGTTAGCTATGGCTACACCTTC. Its translation: CASSFWGVSYGYTF.

This chain uses TRBV5-1 with TRBJ2-7; tentative D call: TRBD2 (5 bases). Looked up from germline, CDR1 is SGHRS and CDR2 is YFSETQ. The CDR3 sequence is 14 residues long. Trimming stripped 5 bases from V and 5 bases from J, with 17 bases between. DNA for the CDR3: TGCGCCAGCAGTCGGGCGCTGGAGGCTCACGAGCAGTACTTC. Protein sequence: CASSRALEAHEQYF.

The chain couples TRBV18 to TRBJ1-1; 9 bases are a match to TRBD1. From germline, CDR1 is KGHSH and CDR2 LQKENI. V lost 4 bases and J lost 5; bases outside the gene matches: 8. The CDR3 contains 15 residues. The CDR3 DNA reads TGTGCCAGCTCACTTCAGGACAGGGGTGGTACTGAAGCTTTCTTT. The encoded protein is CASSLQDRGGTEAFF.

This clone was picked up a small number of times. The chain has TRBV7-9 and TRBJ1-6; possibly TRBD1 for D (6 bases). The V gene lost 2 bases and the J gene lost 10 bases, with 18 bases spanning the gap. The CDR3 length is 16 residues. The germline gives CDR1 SEHNR, CDR2 FQNEAQ (reference sequence). Here the CDR3 DNA reads TGTGCCAGCAGCTTATATGGGATAGGGGGTGGCTCACCCCTCCACTTT. It encodes CASSLYGIGGGSPLHF.

The CDR3 spells CASGPPQGLQETQYF. The CDR3 nucleotides are TGTGCCAGCGGCCCCCCGCAGGGACTCCAAGAGACCCAGTACTTC. J is TRBJ2-5 and V is TRBV7-2, with D perhaps matching TRBD2 (6 bases). Trimming removed 8 bases at V and 1 base at J, with 17 bases between. Germline V gives CDR1 SGHTA, CDR2 FQGNSA. This CDR3 has 15 residues.

The chain joins TRBV7-9 to TRBJ1-5, with 7 bases lining up with TRBD1. With 4 bases clipped from V and 6 bases from J, the junction kept 6 bases outside the gene matches. The CDR3 spans 14 residues. Germline V gene lookup returns CDR1 SEHNR and CDR2 FQNEAQ (reference sequence). The CDR3 spells CASSSGGWSQPQHF. Written as DNA, the CDR3 is TGTGCCAGCAGCTCAGGGGGTTGGAGTCAGCCCCAGCATTTT.